The clone carrying this T cell receptor (beta chain) was counted a few times. The antigen is undetermined. Of the isolated RNA, all was reverse transcribed, and so the sequenced material was expressed TCRB transcripts. This table comes from immunoSEQ multiplex PCR, and its TCRdb copy is limited to in-frame clones, with some not included. The sample consists of about 650,000 clones, 9.5% to 15% of them appearing once. This CDR3 comprises 16 residues. Looked up from germline, CDR1 is MNHEY and CDR2 is SVGAGI. V shed 3 bases, J shed 0 bases, and the junction held 5 bases outside the gene matches. This record belongs to a study of beta chain features in type 1 diabetes. Study-level points and caveats: cDNA-based sequencing might over-represent cells highly expressing TCR. PCR might favor shorter templates, equally in patients and controls. Among all four CD4+ subsets, Type 1 diabetes patients had TCRB CDR3s that were moderately but significantly shorter. A closer apparent resemblance between naive, central memory and Treg TCRB repertoires was seen in patients than in healthy donors.

This rearrangement joins TRBV6-5 to TRBJ2-1, with TRBD2 matching over 7 bases. Sequenced sample: naive CD4+ T cells from blood. The receptor comes from a young man with type 1 diabetes. The CDR3 spells CASSYRLAFSYNEQFF. The DNA of the CDR3 is TGTGCCAGCAGTTATCGACTAGCCTTCTCCTACAATGAGCAGTTCTTC.